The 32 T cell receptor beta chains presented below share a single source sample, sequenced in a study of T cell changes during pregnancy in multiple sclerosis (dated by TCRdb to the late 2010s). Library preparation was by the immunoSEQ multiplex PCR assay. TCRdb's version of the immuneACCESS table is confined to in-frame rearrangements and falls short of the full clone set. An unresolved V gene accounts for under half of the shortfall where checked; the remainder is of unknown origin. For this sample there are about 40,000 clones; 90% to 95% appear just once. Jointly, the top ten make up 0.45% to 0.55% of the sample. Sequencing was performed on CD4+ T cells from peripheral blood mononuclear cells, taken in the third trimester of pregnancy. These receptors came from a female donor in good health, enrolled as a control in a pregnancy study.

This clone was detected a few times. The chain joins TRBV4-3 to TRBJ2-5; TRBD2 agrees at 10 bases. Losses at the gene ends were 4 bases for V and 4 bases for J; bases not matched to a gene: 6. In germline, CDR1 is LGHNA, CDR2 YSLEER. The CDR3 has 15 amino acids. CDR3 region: CASSLAGGRGETQYF. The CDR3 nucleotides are TGCGCCAGCAGCCTAGCGGGAGGTCGTGGAGAGACCCAGTACTTC.

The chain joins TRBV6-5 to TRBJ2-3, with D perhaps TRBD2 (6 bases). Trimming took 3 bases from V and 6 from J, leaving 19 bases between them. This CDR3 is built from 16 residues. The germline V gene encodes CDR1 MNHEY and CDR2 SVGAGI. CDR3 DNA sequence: TGTGCCAGCAGTTATTGGCCCGGTCAGGGAGGTGATACGCAGTATTTT. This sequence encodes CASSYWPGQGGDTQYF.

The CDR3 DNA reads TGTGCCAGCAGCTTCATTAGCGGGAGGCAAGAGACCCAGTACTTC. Translated, it gives CASSFISGRQETQYF. This rearrangement joins TRBV7-3 to TRBJ2-5; 10 bases map to TRBD2. Germline CDR1 is SGHTA and CDR2 is FQGTGA. J gave up 2 bases and V 3 bases, and 3 bases lay outside the gene matches. The CDR3 spans 15 residues.

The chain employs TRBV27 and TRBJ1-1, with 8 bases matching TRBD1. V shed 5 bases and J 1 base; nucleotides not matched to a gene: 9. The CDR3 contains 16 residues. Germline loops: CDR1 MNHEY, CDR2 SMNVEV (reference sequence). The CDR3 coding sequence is TGTGCCAGCAGTCCAAGACAGGGGCGCGGGAACACTGAAGCTTTCTTT. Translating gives CASSPRQGRGNTEAFF.

The CDR3 is CAWSGTGSLYGYTF. CDR3 bases: TGTGCCTGGAGTGGGACAGGCTCCCTCTATGGCTACACCTTC. The rearrangement uses TRBV30 and TRBJ1-2; 7 bases are shared with TRBD1. V lost 1 base to trimming and J lost 4 bases; unmatched junction nucleotides: 6. The CDR3 consists of 14 residues. The germline V gene encodes CDR1 GTSNPN and CDR2 SVGIG (reference sequence). Based on the CDR3 plus reference TRBV30 and TRBJ1-2, the full variable domain is SQTIHQWPATLVQPVGSPLSLECTVEGTSNPNLYWYRQAAGRGLQLLFYSVGIGQISSEVPQNLSASRPQDRQFILSSKKLLLSDSGFYLCAWSGTGSLYGYTFGSGTRLTVV.

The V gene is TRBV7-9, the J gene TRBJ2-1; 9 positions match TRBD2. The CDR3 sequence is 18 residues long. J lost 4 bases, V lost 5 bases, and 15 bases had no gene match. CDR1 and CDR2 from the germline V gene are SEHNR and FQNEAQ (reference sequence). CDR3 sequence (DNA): TGTGCCAGCAGCGAGGGAAATGTAGCGGGAGTGGTTTACAATGAGCAGTTCTTC. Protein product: CASSEGNVAGVVYNEQFF.

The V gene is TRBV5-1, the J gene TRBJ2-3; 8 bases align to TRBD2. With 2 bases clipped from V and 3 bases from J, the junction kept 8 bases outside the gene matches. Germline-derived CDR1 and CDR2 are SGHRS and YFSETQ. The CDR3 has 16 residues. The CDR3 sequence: CASSLRHSGITDTQYF. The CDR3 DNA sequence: TGCGCCAGCAGCTTACGGCATAGCGGGATAACAGATACGCAGTATTTT. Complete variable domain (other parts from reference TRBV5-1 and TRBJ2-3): KAGVTQTPRYLIKTRGQQVTLSCSPISGHRSVSWYQQTPGQGLQFLFEYFSETQRNKGNFPGRFSGRQFSNSRSEMNVSTLELGDSALYLCASSLRHSGITDTQYFGPGTRLTVL.

CDR3 nucleotides: TGTGCCAGCAGTTCCGGTGGGACAGGGACTGGGCAGTTCTTC. Protein: CASSSGGTGTGQFF. The chain employs TRBV7-3 and TRBJ2-1, with 9 bases fitting TRBD1. Germline loops: CDR1 SGHTA, CDR2 FQGTGA. The CDR3 has 14 residues. Trimming removed 6 bases from V and 12 bases from J; junction bases left unmatched: 12.

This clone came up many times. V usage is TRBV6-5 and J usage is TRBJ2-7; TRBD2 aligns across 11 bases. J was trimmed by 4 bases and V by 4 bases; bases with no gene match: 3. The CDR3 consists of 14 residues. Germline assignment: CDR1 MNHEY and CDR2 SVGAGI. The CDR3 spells CASSFTSGRYEQYF. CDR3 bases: TGTGCCAGCAGTTTTACTAGCGGGAGATACGAGCAGTACTTC.

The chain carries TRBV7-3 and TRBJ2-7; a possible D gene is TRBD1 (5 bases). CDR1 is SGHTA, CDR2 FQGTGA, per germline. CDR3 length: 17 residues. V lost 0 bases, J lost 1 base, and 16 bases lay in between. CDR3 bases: TGTGCCAGCAGCTTAACCGGTCCGACCACAGGTTCCTACGAGCAGTACTTC. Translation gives CASSLTGPTTGSYEQYF.

CDR3 protein: CASRLLRGRSYNEQFF. As DNA, the CDR3 is TGTGCCAGCAGGCTACTCAGGGGTCGCTCCTACAATGAGCAGTTCTTC. The chain couples TRBV11-2 to TRBJ2-1; D might be TRBD1 (6 bases). The CDR3 totals 16 residues. Per germline, CDR1 SGHAT and CDR2 FQNNGV. Between the trimmed V and J ends, which lost 6 bases and 0 bases, there was a span of 15 bases.

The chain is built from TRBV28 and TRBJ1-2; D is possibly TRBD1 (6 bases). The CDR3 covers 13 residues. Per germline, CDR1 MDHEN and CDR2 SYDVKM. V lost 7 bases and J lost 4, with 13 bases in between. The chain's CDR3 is CASNTQGLYGYTF. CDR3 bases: TGTGCCAGCAATACACAGGGCCTCTATGGCTACACCTTC.

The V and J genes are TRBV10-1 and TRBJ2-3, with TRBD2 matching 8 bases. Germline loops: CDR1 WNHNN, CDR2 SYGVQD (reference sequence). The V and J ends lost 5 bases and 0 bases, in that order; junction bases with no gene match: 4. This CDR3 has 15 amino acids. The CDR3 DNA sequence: TGCGCCAGCAGTCAAAGCGGGGGAAGCACAGATACGCAGTATTTT. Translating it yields CASSQSGGSTDTQYF.

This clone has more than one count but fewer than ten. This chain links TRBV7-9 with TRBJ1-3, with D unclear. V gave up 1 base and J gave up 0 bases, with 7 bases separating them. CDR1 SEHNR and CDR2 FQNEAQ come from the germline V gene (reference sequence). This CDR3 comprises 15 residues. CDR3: CASSLGGGSGNTIYF. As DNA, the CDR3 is TGTGCCAGCAGCTTAGGCGGCGGCTCTGGAAACACCATATATTTT.

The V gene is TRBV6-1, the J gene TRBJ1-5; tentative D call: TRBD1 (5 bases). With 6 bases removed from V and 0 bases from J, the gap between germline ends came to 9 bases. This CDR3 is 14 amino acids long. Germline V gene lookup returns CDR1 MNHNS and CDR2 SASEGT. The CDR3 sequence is CASSGQGSNQPQHF. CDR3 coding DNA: TGTGCCAGCAGCGGACAAGGTAGCAATCAGCCCCAGCATTTT.

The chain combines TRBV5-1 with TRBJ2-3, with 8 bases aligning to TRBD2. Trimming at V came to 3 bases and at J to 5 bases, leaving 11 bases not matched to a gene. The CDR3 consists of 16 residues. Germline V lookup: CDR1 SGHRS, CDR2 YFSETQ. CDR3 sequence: CASSSDGVAGGDTQYF. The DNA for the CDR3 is TGCGCCAGCAGCTCTGACGGGGTGGCGGGGGGAGATACGCAGTATTTT. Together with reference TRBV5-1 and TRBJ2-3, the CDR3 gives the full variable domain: KAGVTQTPRYLIKTRGQQVTLSCSPISGHRSVSWYQQTPGQGLQFLFEYFSETQRNKGNFPGRFSGRQFSNSRSEMNVSTLELGDSALYLCASSSDGVAGGDTQYFGPGTRLTVL.

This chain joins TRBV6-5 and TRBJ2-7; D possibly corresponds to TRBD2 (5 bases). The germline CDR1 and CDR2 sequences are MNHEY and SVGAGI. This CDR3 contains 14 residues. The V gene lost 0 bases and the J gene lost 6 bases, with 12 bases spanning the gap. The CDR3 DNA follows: TGTGCCAGCAGTTACTCGAGGGCCACTATCGAGCAGTACTTC. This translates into CASSYSRATIEQYF.

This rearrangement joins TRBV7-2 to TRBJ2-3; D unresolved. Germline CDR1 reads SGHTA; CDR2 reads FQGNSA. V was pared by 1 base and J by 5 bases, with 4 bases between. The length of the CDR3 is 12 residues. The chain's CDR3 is CASSLVKDTQYF. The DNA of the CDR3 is TGTGCCAGCAGCTTAGTTAAAGATACGCAGTATTTT.

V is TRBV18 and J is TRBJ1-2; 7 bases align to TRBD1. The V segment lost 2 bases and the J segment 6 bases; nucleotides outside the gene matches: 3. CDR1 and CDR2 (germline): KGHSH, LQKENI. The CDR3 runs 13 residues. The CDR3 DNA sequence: TGTGCCAGCTCACCAACAACAGGGGATGGCTACACCTTC. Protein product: CASSPTTGDGYTF.

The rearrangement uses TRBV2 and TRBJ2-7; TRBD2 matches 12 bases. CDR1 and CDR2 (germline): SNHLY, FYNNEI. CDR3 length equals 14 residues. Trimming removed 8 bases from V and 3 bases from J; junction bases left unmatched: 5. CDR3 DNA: TGTGCCAGCGCCAGACTAGCGGGAGTCTACGAGCAGTACTTC. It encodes CASARLAGVYEQYF.

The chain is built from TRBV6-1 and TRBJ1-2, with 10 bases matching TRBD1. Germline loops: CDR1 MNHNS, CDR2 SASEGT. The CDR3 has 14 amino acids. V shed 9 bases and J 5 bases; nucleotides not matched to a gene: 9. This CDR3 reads CASVRDRGSYGYTF. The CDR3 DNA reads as TGTGCCAGTGTCCGGGACAGGGGTTCGTATGGCTACACCTTC.

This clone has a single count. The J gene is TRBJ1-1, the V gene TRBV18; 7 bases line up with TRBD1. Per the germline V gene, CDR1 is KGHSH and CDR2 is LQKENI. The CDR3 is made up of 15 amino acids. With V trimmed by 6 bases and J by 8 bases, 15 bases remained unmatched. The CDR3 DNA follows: TGTGCCAGCTCCCCCTCCACACTCGGACAGGAAGAAGCTTTCTTT. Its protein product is CASSPSTLGQEEAFF.

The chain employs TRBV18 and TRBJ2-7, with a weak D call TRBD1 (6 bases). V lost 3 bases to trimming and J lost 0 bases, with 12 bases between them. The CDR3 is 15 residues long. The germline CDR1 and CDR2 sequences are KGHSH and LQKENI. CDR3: CASSPETGFSYEQYF. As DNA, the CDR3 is TGTGCCAGCTCACCTGAGACAGGTTTCTCCTACGAGCAGTACTTC.

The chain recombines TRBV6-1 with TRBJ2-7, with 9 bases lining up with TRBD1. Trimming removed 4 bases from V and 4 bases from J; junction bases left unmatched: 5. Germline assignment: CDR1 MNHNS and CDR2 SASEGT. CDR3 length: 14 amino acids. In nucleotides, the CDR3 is TGTGCCAGCAGTGCGGACAGGGGAGGGTACGAGCAGTACTTC. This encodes CASSADRGGYEQYF.

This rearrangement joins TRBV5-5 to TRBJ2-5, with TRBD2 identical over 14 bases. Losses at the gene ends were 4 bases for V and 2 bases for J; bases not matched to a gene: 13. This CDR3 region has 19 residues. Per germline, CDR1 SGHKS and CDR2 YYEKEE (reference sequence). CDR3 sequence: CASSRGLAGAGGGQETQYF. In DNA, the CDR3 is TGTGCCAGCAGCCGGGGACTAGCGGGAGCAGGTGGGGGTCAAGAGACCCAGTACTTC.

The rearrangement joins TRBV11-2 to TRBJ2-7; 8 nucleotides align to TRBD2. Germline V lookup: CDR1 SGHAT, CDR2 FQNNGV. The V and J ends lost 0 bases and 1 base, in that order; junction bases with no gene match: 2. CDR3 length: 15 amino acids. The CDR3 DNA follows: TGTGCCAGCAGCTTAGACCCGGGGGGGTCCTACGAGCAGTACTTC. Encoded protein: CASSLDPGGSYEQYF.

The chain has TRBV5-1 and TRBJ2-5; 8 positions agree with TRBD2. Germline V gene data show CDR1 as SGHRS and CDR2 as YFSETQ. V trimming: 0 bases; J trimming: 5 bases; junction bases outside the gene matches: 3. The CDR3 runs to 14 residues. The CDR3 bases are TGCGCCAGCAGCTTGGCCAGCGGGAGTGAGACCCAGTACTTC. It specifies CASSLASGSETQYF.

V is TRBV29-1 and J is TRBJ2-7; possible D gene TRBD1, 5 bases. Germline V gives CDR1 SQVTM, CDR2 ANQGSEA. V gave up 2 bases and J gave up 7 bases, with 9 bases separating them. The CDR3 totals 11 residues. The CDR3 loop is CSVELGREQYF. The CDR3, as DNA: TGCAGCGTTGAATTGGGGCGGGAGCAGTACTTC.

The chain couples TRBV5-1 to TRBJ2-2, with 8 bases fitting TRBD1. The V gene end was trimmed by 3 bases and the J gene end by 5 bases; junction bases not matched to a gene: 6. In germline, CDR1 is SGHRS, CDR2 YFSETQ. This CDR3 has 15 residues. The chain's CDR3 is CASSSGQGMTGELFF. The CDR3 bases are TGCGCCAGCAGCTCCGGACAGGGAATGACCGGGGAGCTGTTTTTT. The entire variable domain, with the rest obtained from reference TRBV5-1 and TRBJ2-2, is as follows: KAGVTQTPRYLIKTRGQQVTLSCSPISGHRSVSWYQQTPGQGLQFLFEYFSETQRNKGNFPGRFSGRQFSNSRSEMNVSTLELGDSALYLCASSSGQGMTGELFFGEGSRLTVL.

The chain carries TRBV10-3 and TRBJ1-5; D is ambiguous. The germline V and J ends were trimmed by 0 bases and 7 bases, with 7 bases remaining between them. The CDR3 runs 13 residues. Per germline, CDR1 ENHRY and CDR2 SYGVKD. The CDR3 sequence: CAISESIYQPQHF. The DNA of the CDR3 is TGTGCCATCAGTGAGTCAATCTACCAGCCCCAGCATTTT.

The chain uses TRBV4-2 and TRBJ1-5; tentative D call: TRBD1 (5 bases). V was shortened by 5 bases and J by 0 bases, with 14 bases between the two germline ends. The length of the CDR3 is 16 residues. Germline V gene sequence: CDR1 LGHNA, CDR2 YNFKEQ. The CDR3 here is CASSSLGGISNQPQHF. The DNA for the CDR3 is TGTGCCAGCAGCTCTCTTGGGGGGATTAGCAATCAGCCCCAGCATTTT.

The CDR3 is CASSSPGNTIYF. The CDR3 region has the DNA TGTGCCAGTAGTAGTCCGGGAAACACCATATATTTT. The V gene is TRBV19, the J gene TRBJ1-3, with D uncertain. CDR3 length equals 12 residues. Germline lookup yields CDR1 LNHDA and CDR2 SQIVND (reference sequence). The germline V and J ends were trimmed by 4 bases and 4 bases, with 5 bases remaining between them.